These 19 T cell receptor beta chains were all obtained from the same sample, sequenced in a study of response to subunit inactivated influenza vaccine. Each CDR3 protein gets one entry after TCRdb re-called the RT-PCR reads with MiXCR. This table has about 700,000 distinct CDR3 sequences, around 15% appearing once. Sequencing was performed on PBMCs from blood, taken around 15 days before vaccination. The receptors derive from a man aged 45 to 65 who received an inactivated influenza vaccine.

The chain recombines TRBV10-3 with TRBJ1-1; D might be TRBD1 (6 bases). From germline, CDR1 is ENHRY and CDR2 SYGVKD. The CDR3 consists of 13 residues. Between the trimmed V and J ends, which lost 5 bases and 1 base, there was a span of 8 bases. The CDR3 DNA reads TGTGCCATCAGTCCGGACAGGAACACTGAAGCTTTCTTT. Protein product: CAISPDRNTEAFF.

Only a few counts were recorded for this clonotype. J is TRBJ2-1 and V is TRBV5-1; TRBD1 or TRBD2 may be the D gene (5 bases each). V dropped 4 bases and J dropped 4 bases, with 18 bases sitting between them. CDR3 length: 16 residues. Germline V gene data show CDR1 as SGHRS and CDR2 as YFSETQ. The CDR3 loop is CASSGLGAQLYNEQFF. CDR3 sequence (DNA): TGCGCCAGCAGCGGACTTGGGGCCCAACTTTACAATGAGCAGTTCTTC.

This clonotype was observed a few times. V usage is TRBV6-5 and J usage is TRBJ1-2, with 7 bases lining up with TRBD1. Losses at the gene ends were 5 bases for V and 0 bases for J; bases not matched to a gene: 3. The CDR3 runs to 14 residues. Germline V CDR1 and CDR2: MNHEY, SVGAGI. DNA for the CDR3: TGTGCCAGCAGTCACGGACAGGCTAACTATGGCTACACCTTC. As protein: CASSHGQANYGYTF.

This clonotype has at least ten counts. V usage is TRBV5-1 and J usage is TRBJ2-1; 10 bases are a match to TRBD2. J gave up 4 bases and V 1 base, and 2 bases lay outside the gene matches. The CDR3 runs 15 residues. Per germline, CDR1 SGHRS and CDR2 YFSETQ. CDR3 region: CASSLSGGDYNEQFF. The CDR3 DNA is TGCGCCAGCAGCTTGAGCGGGGGGGATTACAATGAGCAGTTCTTC.

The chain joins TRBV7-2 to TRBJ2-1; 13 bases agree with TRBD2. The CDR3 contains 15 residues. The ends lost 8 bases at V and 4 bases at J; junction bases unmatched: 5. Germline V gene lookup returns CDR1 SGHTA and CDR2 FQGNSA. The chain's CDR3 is CASATTSGGYNEQFF. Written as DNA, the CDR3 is TGTGCCAGCGCCACGACTAGCGGGGGGTACAATGAGCAGTTCTTC.

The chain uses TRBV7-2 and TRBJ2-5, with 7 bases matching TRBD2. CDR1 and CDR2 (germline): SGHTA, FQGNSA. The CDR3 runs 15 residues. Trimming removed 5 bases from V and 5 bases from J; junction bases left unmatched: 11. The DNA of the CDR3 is TGTGCCAGCAGCCGTTGGGGGGGGAATTCGGAGACCCAGTACTTC. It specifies CASSRWGGNSETQYF.

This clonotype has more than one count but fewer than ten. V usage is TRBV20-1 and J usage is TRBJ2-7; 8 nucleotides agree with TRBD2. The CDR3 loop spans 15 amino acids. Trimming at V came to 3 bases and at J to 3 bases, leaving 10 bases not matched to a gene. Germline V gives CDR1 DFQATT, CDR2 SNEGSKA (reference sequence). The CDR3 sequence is CSASRRATSDYEQYF. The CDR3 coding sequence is TGCAGTGCTAGCAGGCGGGCGACTAGCGACTACGAGCAGTACTTC.

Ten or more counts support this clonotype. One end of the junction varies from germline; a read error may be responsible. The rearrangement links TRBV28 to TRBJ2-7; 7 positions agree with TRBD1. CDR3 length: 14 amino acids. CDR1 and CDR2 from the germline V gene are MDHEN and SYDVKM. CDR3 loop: CASRTGTAGYAQYF. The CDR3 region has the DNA TGTGCCAGCAGGACCGGGACAGCAGGCTACGCGCAGTACTTC.

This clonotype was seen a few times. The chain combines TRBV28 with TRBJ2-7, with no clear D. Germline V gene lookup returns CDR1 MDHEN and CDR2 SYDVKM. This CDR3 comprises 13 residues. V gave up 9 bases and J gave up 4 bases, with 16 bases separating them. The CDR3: CASAPSAMYEQYF. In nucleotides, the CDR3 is TGTGCCAGTGCCCCGAGTGCAATGTACGAGCAGTACTTC.

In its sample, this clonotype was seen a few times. This CDR3 is CAWGSAGAYQETQYF. The CDR3 DNA reads as TGTGCCTGGGGCTCGGCCGGGGCGTACCAAGAGACCCAGTACTTC. V usage is TRBV30 and J usage is TRBJ2-5; D is possibly TRBD1 or TRBD2 (5 bases each). Germline V gene sequence: CDR1 GTSNPN, CDR2 SVGIG (reference sequence). V was shortened by 5 bases and J by 0 bases, with 16 bases between the two germline ends. The CDR3 length is 15 residues. The full variable domain, rest sourced from reference TRBV30 and TRBJ2-5, is SQTIHQWPATLVQPVGSPLSLECTVEGTSNPNLYWYRQAAGRGLQLLFYSVGIGQISSEVPQNLSASRPQDRQFILSSKKLLLSDSGFYLCAWGSAGAYQETQYFGPGTRLLVL.

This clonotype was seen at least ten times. The CDR3 DNA is TGCGCCAGCAGCTTCGGGACCCCCCCAGATACGCAGTATTTT. Its translation is CASSFGTPPDTQYF. V and J are TRBV5-1 and TRBJ2-3, with D perhaps given as TRBD1 or TRBD2 (5 bases each). CDR3 length equals 14 residues. Germline-derived CDR1 and CDR2 are SGHRS and YFSETQ. Trimming took off 2 bases at V and 4 bases at J, with 11 bases between the two ends.

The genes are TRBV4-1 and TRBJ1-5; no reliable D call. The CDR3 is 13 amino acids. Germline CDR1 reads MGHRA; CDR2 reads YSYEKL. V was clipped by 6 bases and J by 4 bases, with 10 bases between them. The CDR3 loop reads CASSLQPNQPQHF. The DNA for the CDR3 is TGCGCCAGCAGTCTTCAGCCAAATCAGCCCCAGCATTTT.

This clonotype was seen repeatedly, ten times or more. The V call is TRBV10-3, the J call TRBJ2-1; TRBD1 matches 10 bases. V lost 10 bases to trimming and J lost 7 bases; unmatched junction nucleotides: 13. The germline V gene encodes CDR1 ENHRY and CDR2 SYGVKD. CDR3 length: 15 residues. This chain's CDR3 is CATLLRDRGSNEQFF. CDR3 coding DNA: TGTGCCACCCTACTCCGGGACAGGGGATCGAATGAGCAGTTCTTC.

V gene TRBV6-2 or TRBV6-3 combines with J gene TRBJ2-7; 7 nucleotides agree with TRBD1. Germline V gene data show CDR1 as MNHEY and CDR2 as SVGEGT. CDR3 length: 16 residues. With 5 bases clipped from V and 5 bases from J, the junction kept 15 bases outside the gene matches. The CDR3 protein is CASSRAPWQRGHEQYF. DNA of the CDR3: TGTGCCAGCAGTAGGGCCCCGTGGCAAAGGGGGCACGAGCAGTACTTC.

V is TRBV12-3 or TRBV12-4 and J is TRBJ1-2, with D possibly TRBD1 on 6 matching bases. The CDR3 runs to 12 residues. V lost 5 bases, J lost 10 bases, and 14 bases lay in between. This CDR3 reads CASSPRQDYYTF. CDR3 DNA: TGTGCCAGCAGTCCCCGACAGGATTACTACACCTTC.

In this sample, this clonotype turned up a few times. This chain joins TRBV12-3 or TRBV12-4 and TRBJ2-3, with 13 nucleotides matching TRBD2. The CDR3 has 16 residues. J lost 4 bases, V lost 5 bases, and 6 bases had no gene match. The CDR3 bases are TGTGCCAGCAGTCCGACACTAGCGGGGGGGCCAGATACGCAGTATTTT. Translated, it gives CASSPTLAGGPDTQYF.

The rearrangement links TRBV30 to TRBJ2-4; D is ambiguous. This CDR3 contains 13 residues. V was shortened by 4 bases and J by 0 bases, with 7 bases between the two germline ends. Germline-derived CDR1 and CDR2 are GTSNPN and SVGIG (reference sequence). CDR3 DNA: TGTGCCTGGAAGGTTCTAGCCAAAAACATTCAGTACTTC. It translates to CAWKVLAKNIQYF.

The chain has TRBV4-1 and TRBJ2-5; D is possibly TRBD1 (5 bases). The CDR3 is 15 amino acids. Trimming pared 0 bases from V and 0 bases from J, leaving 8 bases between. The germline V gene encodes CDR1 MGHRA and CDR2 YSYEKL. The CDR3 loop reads CASSQDWGYQETQYF. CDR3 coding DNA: TGCGCCAGCAGCCAAGATTGGGGCTACCAAGAGACCCAGTACTTC.

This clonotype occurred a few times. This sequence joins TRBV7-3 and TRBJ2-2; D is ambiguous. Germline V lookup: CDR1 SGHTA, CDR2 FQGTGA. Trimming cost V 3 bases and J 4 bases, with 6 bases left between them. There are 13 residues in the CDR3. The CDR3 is CASSFETTGELFF. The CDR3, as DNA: TGTGCCAGCAGCTTTGAGACCACCGGGGAGCTGTTTTTT.